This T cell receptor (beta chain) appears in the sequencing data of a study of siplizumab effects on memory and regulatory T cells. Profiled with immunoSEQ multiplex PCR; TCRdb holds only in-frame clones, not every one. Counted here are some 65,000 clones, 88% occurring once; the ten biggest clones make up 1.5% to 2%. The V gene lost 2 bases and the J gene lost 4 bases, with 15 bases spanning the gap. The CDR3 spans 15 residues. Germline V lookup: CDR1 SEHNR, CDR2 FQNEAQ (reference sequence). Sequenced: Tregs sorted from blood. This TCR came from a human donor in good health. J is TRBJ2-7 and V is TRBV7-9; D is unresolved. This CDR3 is CASSLTNSINYEQYF. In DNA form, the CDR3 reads TGTGCCAGCAGCTTAACCAACTCAATCAATTACGAGCAGTACTTC.